This T cell receptor (beta chain) was profiled in a study of OX40 agonist ivuxolimab in advanced cancers. The CDR3 is 14 residues long. V lost 5 bases to trimming and J lost 2 bases, with 13 bases between them. Germline V gene sequence: CDR1 SEHNR, CDR2 FQNEAQ (reference sequence). The table came from immunoSEQ multiplex PCR; TCRdb's copy has only in-frame clones and leaves some out. The repertoire holds tens of thousands of clones, with about 80% as singletons. The chain carries TRBV7-9 and TRBJ2-7; unclear D gene. The clonotype comes from an adult with an advanced solid tumor such as melanoma, head and neck, liver or kidney cancer. The sample consisted of CD4+ or CD8+ T cells sorted from blood, taken in a trial of the OX40 agonist ivuxolimab. CDR3 in amino acids: CASSLTEPPYEQYF. For the CDR3, the DNA is TGTGCCAGCAGCCTGACTGAGCCACCCTACGAGCAGTACTTC.